A selection of T cell receptor beta chains follows, all from one sample in a study of T-cell memory formation after mild COVID-19. TCRdb used MiXCR to reprocess the 5' RACE reads, holding one entry per CDR3 protein. The sample contains over 300,000 distinct CDR3 sequences, less than 25% of which appear only once. What was sequenced was PBMCs or a T cell subset sorted from them (not recorded which). These receptors were taken from a man between 18 and 29 years old who had mild COVID-19 (a few samples of this study predate the infection). Cell type and time point are not known. CDR3s include the opening cysteine and the closing phenylalanine or tryptophan. D genes are given only for firm matches. Size is omitted from some rows. Given values are once, few, many or a class for expanded clones.

D gene	clone size	J gene	V gene	CDR3 protein	CDR3 DNA
NA	few	TRBJ2-1	TRBV7-8	CASSLLVEQFF	TGTGCCAGCAGCTTATTAGTGGAGCAGTTCTTC
NA	few	TRBJ1-1	TRBV4-1	CASSHSGGTGTEAFF	TGCGCCAGCAGCCACTCGGGGGGGACTGGGACTGAAGCTTTCTTT
NA	NA	TRBJ2-1	TRBV5-1	CASSLGGGLRAEQFF	TGCGCCAGCAGCTTGGGGGGGGGCCTTAGGGCTGAGCAGTTCTTC
TRBD1	NA	TRBJ2-2	TRBV27	CASSLGRGPTGELFF	TGTGCCAGCAGCCTCGGCAGGGGGCCCACCGGGGAGCTGTTTTTT
NA	few	TRBJ2-7	TRBV27	CASRGGGGLYEQYF	TGTGCCAGCAGGGGCGGGGGCGGCCTCTACGAGCAGTACTTC
TRBD2	many	TRBJ2-5	TRBV9	CASSVGGSGGSQETQYF	TGTGCCAGCAGCGTAGGGGGTAGCGGGGGCTCCCAAGAGACCCAGTACTTC
NA	NA	TRBJ2-5	TRBV6-2/TRBV6-3	CASSLTGRPQETQYF	TGTGCCAGCAGCCTGACCGGGCGTCCTCAAGAGACCCAGTACTTC
TRBD2	few	TRBJ2-7	TRBV5-1	CASSAAPGLGFEQYF	TGCGCCAGCAGCGCCGCCCCGGGACTAGGTTTCGAGCAGTACTTC
NA	NA	TRBJ2-2	TRBV12-5	CASGLAPVLPNTGELFF	TGTGCTAGTGGTTTGGCCCCCGTGCTCCCGAACACCGGGGAGCTGTTTTTT
NA	NA	TRBJ2-1	TRBV24-1	CATRDGSSYNEQFF	TGTGCCACTCGAGACGGTAGCTCCTACAATGAGCAGTTCTTC
NA	few	TRBJ1-2	TRBV20-1	CSASLGQDGYTF	TGCAGTGCTAGTCTCGGCCAAGATGGCTACACCTTC
TRBD1	few	TRBJ2-5	TRBV12-3/TRBV12-4	CATRTGETQYF	TGTGCCACCCGGACAGGAGAGACCCAGTACTTC
NA	few	TRBJ2-3	TRBV7-2	CASKAGPDTQYF	TGTGCCAGCAAGGCGGGGCCAGATACGCAGTATTTT
TRBD1	few	TRBJ2-7	TRBV19	CASSIRTGIYEQYF	TGTGCCAGTAGTATCAGGACAGGGATTTACGAGCAGTACTTC
NA	many	TRBJ2-2	TRBV4-3	CASSLGVNVNTGELFF	TGCGCCAGCAGCTTGGGAGTAAATGTGAACACCGGGGAGCTGTTTTTT
NA	NA	TRBJ2-3	TRBV15	CATSSPGQGLADTQYF	TGTGCCACCAGCAGCCCGGGGCAGGGGCTTGCAGATACGCAGTATTTT
NA	many	TRBJ2-2	TRBV24-1	CATSDTFYAGSTGELFF	TGTGCCACCAGTGATACATTTTACGCAGGGAGCACCGGGGAGCTGTTTTTT
NA	NA	TRBJ2-7	TRBV4-2	CASSQEVGSPSFF	TGTGCCAGCAGCCAAGAGGTCGGGAGCCCCAGTTTCTTC
NA	few	TRBJ2-7	TRBV7-6	CASSSAGYEQYF	TGTGCCAGCAGCTCGGCGGGCTACGAGCAGTACTTC
TRBD2	NA	TRBJ2-5	TRBV12-3/TRBV12-4	CASTISAGGQETQYF	TGTGCCAGCACCATCTCAGCGGGGGGCCAAGAGACCCAGTACTTC
TRBD1	few	TRBJ2-5	TRBV5-6	CASSAGTEFTQYF	TGTGCCAGCTCGGCCGGGACAGAGTTTACCCAGTACTTC
NA	NA	TRBJ2-5	TRBV20-1	CSAQGGGQETQYF	TGCAGTGCTCAAGGGGGGGGACAAGAGACCCAGTACTTC
NA	few	TRBJ2-3	TRBV15	CATSREGGAADTQYF	TGTGCCACCAGCAGAGAGGGGGGGGCCGCAGATACGCAGTATTTT
NA	many	TRBJ1-1	TRBV5-1	CASSSQGANTEAFF	TGCGCCAGCAGCTCCCAGGGCGCGAACACTGAAGCTTTCTTT
NA	few	TRBJ2-3	TRBV6-2/TRBV6-3	CASSRRGSYTDTQYF	TGTGCCAGCAGCCGACGAGGGAGCTACACAGATACGCAGTATTTT
NA	few	TRBJ2-5	TRBV7-2	CAPWGEALQNVWKETQYF	TGTGCCCCTTGGGGGGAAGCTCTTCAAAACGTCTGGAAAGAGACCCAGTACTTC
NA	NA	TRBJ1-1	TRBV11-1	CASSLGRQRGTEAFF	TGTGCCAGCAGCTTAGGACGTCAGAGGGGAACTGAAGCTTTCTTT
NA	few	TRBJ2-5	TRBV10-3	CAIRAGNQETQYF	TGTGCCATCAGGGCGGGGAACCAAGAGACCCAGTACTTC
NA	NA	TRBJ1-2	TRBV3-1	CASSQDDQVYGYTF	TGTGCCAGCAGCCAAGATGATCAGGTCTATGGCTACACCTTC
NA	few	TRBJ2-5	TRBV7-6	CASSTRLGEETQYF	TGTGCCAGCAGCACCCGACTAGGGGAAGAGACCCAGTACTTC
NA	NA	TRBJ2-1	TRBV4-1	CASSQVRGRANEQFF	TGCGCCAGCAGCCAAGTTCGGGGGCGCGCCAATGAGCAGTTCTTC
NA	few	TRBJ1-2	TRBV15	CATSRDTNYGYTF	TGTGCCACCAGCAGAGATACTAACTATGGCTACACCTTC
NA	few	TRBJ2-3	TRBV7-2	CASSLNRRTDTQYF	TGTGCCAGCAGCTTAAACAGGCGCACAGATACGCAGTATTTT
NA	few	TRBJ2-7	TRBV5-1	CASSPGGASSYEQYF	TGCGCCAGCAGCCCCGGAGGGGCCAGCTCCTACGAGCAGTACTTC
TRBD1	NA	TRBJ1-2	TRBV18	CASSPNWDSQIYGYTF	TGTGCCAGCTCACCAAACTGGGACAGCCAGATCTATGGCTACACCTTC
NA	few	TRBJ1-1	TRBV7-3	CASSPGATNTEAFF	TGTGCCAGCAGCCCAGGGGCCACGAACACTGAAGCTTTCTTT
NA	few	TRBJ2-3	TRBV29-1	CSVTGTQDTDTQYF	TGCAGCGTGACCGGGACTCAGGACACAGATACGCAGTATTTT
NA	many	TRBJ1-2	TRBV2	CASSVVGGAYGYTF	TGTGCCAGCAGTGTCGTGGGGGGGGCCTATGGCTACACCTTC
NA	few	TRBJ2-3	TRBV20-1	CSAQDSTDTQYF	TGCAGTGCTCAGGACAGCACAGATACGCAGTATTTT
NA	few	TRBJ1-2	TRBV20-1	CSAYQGSGYTF	TGCAGTGCTTACCAGGGTAGTGGCTACACCTTC
NA	NA	TRBJ2-3	TRBV12-3/TRBV12-4	CASKWLAGDTQYF	TGTGCCAGCAAGTGGCTAGCAGGGGATACGCAGTATTTT
NA	few	TRBJ2-1	TRBV11-1	CASSSSGNRNEQFF	TGTGCCAGCAGCTCCTCGGGAAACAGGAATGAGCAGTTCTTC
NA	few	TRBJ1-3	TRBV18	CASSPLDSGNTIYF	TGTGCCAGCTCACCATTAGACTCTGGAAACACCATATATTTT
NA	NA	TRBJ1-4	TRBV12-3/TRBV12-4	CASSLSLSPPNEKLFF	TGTGCCAGCAGTTTGAGTCTAAGCCCGCCTAATGAAAAACTGTTTTTT
NA	NA	TRBJ1-2	TRBV25-1	CASSDEWGFSPYGYTF	TGTGCCAGCAGTGATGAGTGGGGTTTCTCTCCCTATGGCTACACCTTC
TRBD1	NA	TRBJ2-3	TRBV24-1	CATSDGDRGFADTQYF	TGTGCCACCAGTGATGGGGACAGGGGGTTCGCAGATACGCAGTATTTT
TRBD2	NA	TRBJ2-3	TRBV9	CASSVEPSGGGTQYF	TGTGCCAGCAGCGTAGAACCTAGCGGGGGTGGTACGCAGTATTTT
TRBD1	few	TRBJ2-5	TRBV28	CASIRDRDRETQYF	TGTGCCAGCATCCGGGACAGGGATCGAGAGACCCAGTACTTC
NA	NA	TRBJ2-5	TRBV7-2	CASSLVRGETQYF	TGTGCCAGCAGCTTAGTCAGGGGCGAGACCCAGTACTTC
NA	once	TRBJ2-5	TRBV18	CASSPLHPARETQYF	TGTGCCAGCTCACCCCTCCATCCCGCACGAGAGACCCAGTACTTC
TRBD2	few	TRBJ2-1	TRBV5-6	CASSLAGSGGYSEQFF	TGTGCCAGCAGCTTGGCCGGCAGCGGGGGGTACTCTGAGCAGTTCTTC
NA	few	TRBJ2-5	TRBV4-3	CASSQGTLALERETQYF	TGCGCCAGCAGCCAAGGAACCTTAGCCCTCGAGAGGGAGACCCAGTACTTC
TRBD2	NA	TRBJ2-3	TRBV6-1	CASSEMAASGGADTQYF	TGTGCCAGCAGTGAAATGGCGGCTAGCGGGGGGGCAGATACGCAGTATTTT
NA	many	TRBJ2-6	TRBV3-1	CASSQGALTANVLTF	TGTGCCAGCAGCCAGGGGGCTCTGACGGCCAACGTCCTGACTTTC
NA	once	TRBJ1-3	TRBV7-2	CASSLVMGTGNTIYF	TGTGCCAGCAGCTTAGTTATGGGGACAGGAAACACCATATATTTT
NA	NA	TRBJ1-5	TRBV6-4	CANFHPAQSYQPQHF	TGTGCCAACTTCCACCCAGCTCAAAGTTATCAGCCCCAGCATTTT
NA	few	TRBJ2-3	TRBV29-1	CSVAPLHTQYF	TGCAGCGTGGCCCCCCTGCATACGCAGTATTTT
NA	few	TRBJ1-5	TRBV6-2/TRBV6-3	CASGPNRHQPQHF	TGTGCCAGCGGGCCGAACCGCCATCAGCCCCAGCATTTT
TRBD2	NA	TRBJ2-5	TRBV6-5	CASRKGLADLETQYF	TGTGCCAGCAGGAAAGGACTAGCCGATCTGGAGACCCAGTACTTC
NA	NA	TRBJ1-5	TRBV3-1	CASSQDYGGGQPQHF	TGTGCCAGCAGCCAAGATTATGGGGGAGGACAGCCCCAGCATTTT